The rows below give T cell receptor beta chains drawn from one sample of a study of T cell clonotyping in hematopoietic cell transplantation. Sequencing used immunoSEQ multiplex PCR; TCRdb keeps in-frame clones, though not all of them. Here the sample spans approximately 46,000 clones, 70% to 90% being singletons. The sequencing here drew on peripheral blood mononuclear cells, taken before stem cell transplant. These receptors were collected from a man in his sixties with biphenotypic leukemia. Some clones in this sample may be carry-over from other donors' samples. Each CDR3 is given with its conserved first and last residue. Each record gives: V gene, D gene, J gene, clone size, CDR3 length, CDR3 protein, CDR3 DNA. A D gene is named only where the DNA matches it firmly. The listing skips clone size in some rows; elsewhere it reads once, few, many or a size class.

v_call: TRBV5-1; d_call: TRBD2; j_call: TRBJ2-1; clone_size: .; cdr3_length: 11; cdr3_aa: CASSLEREEFF; cdr3_nt: TGCGCCAGCAGCTTGGAGCGGGAGGAGTTCTTC
v_call: TRBV7-3; d_call: .; j_call: TRBJ1-1; clone_size: .; cdr3_length: 14; cdr3_aa: CASSREDGVTEAFF; cdr3_nt: TGTGCCAGCAGCCGCGAGGACGGCGTCACTGAAGCTTTCTTT
v_call: TRBV6-5; d_call: .; j_call: TRBJ1-1; clone_size: .; cdr3_length: 13; cdr3_aa: CASSLGGNTEAFF; cdr3_nt: TGTGCCAGCAGTTTGGGGGGGAACACTGAAGCTTTCTTT
v_call: TRBV9; d_call: .; j_call: TRBJ2-1; clone_size: .; cdr3_length: 15; cdr3_aa: CASSVSGSDINEQFF; cdr3_nt: TGTGCCAGCAGCGTGAGTGGGAGTGACATCAATGAGCAGTTCTTC
v_call: TRBV2; d_call: TRBD1; j_call: TRBJ2-7; clone_size: .; cdr3_length: 15; cdr3_aa: CASRPKGTGLYEQYF; cdr3_nt: TGTGCCAGCAGACCTAAGGGGACAGGACTTTACGAGCAGTACTTC
v_call: TRBV6-5; d_call: .; j_call: TRBJ2-5; clone_size: once; cdr3_length: 13; cdr3_aa: CASSPTYRETQYF; cdr3_nt: TGTGCCAGCAGCCCGACATATCGGGAGACCCAGTACTTC
v_call: TRBV5-4; d_call: .; j_call: TRBJ2-7; clone_size: .; cdr3_length: 14; cdr3_aa: CASSLNPGSYEQYF; cdr3_nt: TGTGCCAGCAGCTTGAACCCAGGATCCTACGAGCAGTACTTC
v_call: TRBV9; d_call: TRBD1; j_call: TRBJ1-2; clone_size: .; cdr3_length: 17; cdr3_aa: CASSATPTGTGDYGYTF; cdr3_nt: TGTGCCAGCAGCGCCACGCCCACCGGGACAGGGGACTATGGCTACACCTTC
v_call: TRBV15; d_call: TRBD2; j_call: TRBJ2-1; clone_size: few; cdr3_length: 17; cdr3_aa: CATSREGLAGEINEQFF; cdr3_nt: TGTGCCACCAGCAGAGAGGGGCTAGCGGGAGAGATCAATGAGCAGTTCTTC
v_call: TRBV23-1; d_call: .; j_call: TRBJ2-2; clone_size: few; cdr3_length: 16; cdr3_aa: CASSQFFVGNTGELFF; cdr3_nt: TGCGCCAGCAGTCAATTTTTTGTGGGGAACACCGGGGAGCTGTTTTTT
v_call: TRBV13; d_call: TRBD2; j_call: TRBJ2-7; clone_size: .; cdr3_length: 16; cdr3_aa: CASSRTGLADNYEQYF; cdr3_nt: TGTGCCAGCAGCCGCACAGGACTAGCGGATAACTACGAGCAGTACTTC
v_call: TRBV5-4; d_call: .; j_call: TRBJ2-7; clone_size: few; cdr3_length: 13; cdr3_aa: CASSLDRAYEQYF; cdr3_nt: TGTGCCAGCAGCTTGGACAGAGCCTACGAGCAGTACTTC
v_call: TRBV2; d_call: .; j_call: TRBJ2-5; clone_size: .; cdr3_length: 13; cdr3_aa: CASSGDTGETQYF; cdr3_nt: TGTGCCAGCAGTGGGGATACCGGGGAGACCCAGTACTTC
v_call: TRBV7-9; d_call: TRBD1; j_call: TRBJ2-3; clone_size: once; cdr3_length: 13; cdr3_aa: CASSLQGADTQYF; cdr3_nt: TGTGCCAGCAGTCTACAGGGGGCAGATACGCAGTATTTT
v_call: TRBV5-1; d_call: TRBD2; j_call: TRBJ2-5; clone_size: medium-sized; cdr3_length: 17; cdr3_aa: CASSSWFSGSHQETQYF; cdr3_nt: TGCGCCAGCAGCTCCTGGTTTAGCGGGAGTCACCAAGAGACCCAGTACTTC
v_call: TRBV10-3; d_call: TRBD1; j_call: TRBJ1-2; clone_size: once; cdr3_length: 16; cdr3_aa: CAISGDRGPFLYGYTF; cdr3_nt: TGTGCCATCAGTGGGGACAGGGGGCCTTTTTTGTATGGCTACACCTTC
v_call: TRBV28; d_call: .; j_call: TRBJ2-7; clone_size: .; cdr3_length: 14; cdr3_aa: CASSFSKSTYEQYF; cdr3_nt: TGTGCCAGCAGTTTTTCAAAATCTACCTACGAGCAGTACTTC
v_call: TRBV27; d_call: TRBD2; j_call: TRBJ2-7; clone_size: few; cdr3_length: 16; cdr3_aa: CASSLQGGRPEDEQYF; cdr3_nt: TGTGCCAGCAGTTTACAGGGCGGGAGGCCAGAGGACGAGCAGTACTTC
v_call: TRBV5-4; d_call: TRBD1; j_call: TRBJ1-2; clone_size: .; cdr3_length: 15; cdr3_aa: CASSPGTVLNYGYTF; cdr3_nt: TGTGCCAGCAGCCCCGGGACAGTACTTAACTATGGCTACACCTTC
v_call: TRBV14; d_call: TRBD2; j_call: TRBJ2-1; clone_size: .; cdr3_length: 14; cdr3_aa: CASSQAFLREAKFF; cdr3_nt: TGTGCCAGCAGCCAAGCATTCTTGCGGGAGGCAAAGTTCTTC
v_call: TRBV28; d_call: TRBD2; j_call: TRBJ2-1; clone_size: .; cdr3_length: 15; cdr3_aa: CATGLAAIGRYEQFF; cdr3_nt: TGTGCCACCGGACTAGCGGCTATAGGACGGTATGAGCAGTTCTTC
v_call: TRBV14; d_call: .; j_call: TRBJ1-1; clone_size: once; cdr3_length: 13; cdr3_aa: CASSQWGGTEAFF; cdr3_nt: TGTGCCAGCAGCCAATGGGGGGGGACTGAAGCTTTCTTT
v_call: TRBV29-1; d_call: .; j_call: TRBJ1-2; clone_size: .; cdr3_length: 12; cdr3_aa: CSVVPVDYGYTF; cdr3_nt: TGCAGCGTTGTTCCTGTGGACTATGGCTACACCTTC
v_call: TRBV20-1; d_call: .; j_call: TRBJ1-1; clone_size: few; cdr3_length: 11; cdr3_aa: CSSSGDTEAFF; cdr3_nt: TGCAGTTCATCAGGGGACACTGAAGCTTTCTTT
v_call: TRBV5-6; d_call: .; j_call: TRBJ2-1; clone_size: once; cdr3_length: 15; cdr3_aa: CASSKGPTSYNEQFF; cdr3_nt: TGTGCCAGCAGCAAGGGTCCCACCTCCTACAATGAGCAGTTCTTC
v_call: TRBV2; d_call: .; j_call: TRBJ2-2; clone_size: .; cdr3_length: 13; cdr3_aa: CASKGRGSGELFF; cdr3_nt: TGTGCCAGCAAAGGTCGGGGGTCCGGGGAGCTGTTTTTT
v_call: TRBV19; d_call: .; j_call: TRBJ2-7; clone_size: .; cdr3_length: 16; cdr3_aa: CASSIRTGGGMREQYF; cdr3_nt: TGTGCCAGTAGTATCCGGACTGGTGGCGGGATGAGGGAGCAGTACTTC
v_call: TRBV5-1; d_call: .; j_call: TRBJ2-7; clone_size: .; cdr3_length: 11; cdr3_aa: CASSLSGEQYF; cdr3_nt: TGCGCCAGCAGCTTGTCGGGCGAGCAGTACTTC
v_call: TRBV6-1; d_call: .; j_call: TRBJ2-2; clone_size: .; cdr3_length: 15; cdr3_aa: CASSDPGLNTGELFF; cdr3_nt: TGTGCCAGCAGTGATCCAGGGTTAAACACCGGGGAGCTGTTTTTT
v_call: TRBV28; d_call: TRBD1; j_call: TRBJ1-1; clone_size: .; cdr3_length: 15; cdr3_aa: CASRPGTGIRTEAFF; cdr3_nt: TGTGCCAGCAGGCCCGGGACAGGGATTCGGACTGAAGCTTTCTTT
v_call: TRBV7-3; d_call: .; j_call: TRBJ1-3; clone_size: .; cdr3_length: 13; cdr3_aa: CASSPSSGNTIYF; cdr3_nt: TGTGCCAGCAGCCCTTCCTCCGGAAACACCATATATTTT
v_call: TRBV11-2; d_call: .; j_call: TRBJ1-5; clone_size: .; cdr3_length: 13; cdr3_aa: CASSPNLGGPQHF; cdr3_nt: TGTGCCAGCAGCCCTAATTTAGGGGGGCCCCAGCATTTT
v_call: TRBV11-2; d_call: TRBD1; j_call: TRBJ2-1; clone_size: few; cdr3_length: 15; cdr3_aa: CASSPTGKGFNEQFF; cdr3_nt: TGTGCCAGCAGTCCGACAGGGAAAGGGTTCAATGAGCAGTTCTTC
v_call: TRBV5-1; d_call: .; j_call: TRBJ2-7; clone_size: .; cdr3_length: 15; cdr3_aa: CASSLDWGNGFEQYF; cdr3_nt: TGCGCCAGCAGCTTGGACTGGGGGAACGGTTTCGAGCAGTACTTC
v_call: TRBV7-3; d_call: .; j_call: TRBJ1-2; clone_size: .; cdr3_length: 17; cdr3_aa: CASSFPGPPDPGGGYTF; cdr3_nt: TGTGCCAGCAGCTTCCCCGGGCCGCCCGACCCCGGAGGAGGCTACACCTTC
v_call: TRBV6-6; d_call: .; j_call: TRBJ1-5; clone_size: .; cdr3_length: 14; cdr3_aa: CASRGPQGNQPQHF; cdr3_nt: TGTGCCAGCAGAGGACCACAGGGTAATCAGCCCCAGCATTTT
v_call: TRBV4-2; d_call: TRBD2; j_call: TRBJ2-1; clone_size: .; cdr3_length: 14; cdr3_aa: CASSQGLTSSEQFF; cdr3_nt: TGTGCCAGCAGCCAAGGGCTGACTAGCTCTGAGCAGTTCTTC